What follows are 15 T cell receptor beta chains derived from one specimen sequenced in a study of technical replicates of blood from a handful of donors. The assay was immunoSEQ multiplex PCR, and TCRdb's table has in-frame clones only and misses some. Altogether 40,000 to 55,000 clones are present, approximately 94% being singletons, with the ten largest covering 0.39%. Material: T cells isolated from PBMCs. These receptors originate from a human donor in good health.

This chain links TRBV5-1 with TRBJ2-5, with TRBD2 matching 10 bases. Germline CDR1 reads SGHRS; CDR2 reads YFSETQ. V was clipped by 2 bases and J by 3 bases; unmatched bases: 1. The CDR3 has 14 amino acids. CDR3 nucleotide sequence: TGCGCCAGCAGCTTACTAGCGGGGAAAGAGACCCAGTACTTC. It encodes CASSLLAGKETQYF.

The V gene is TRBV4-1, the J gene TRBJ2-7; no clear D gene. CDR1 and CDR2 (germline): MGHRA, YSYEKL. V lost 4 bases, J lost 1 base, and 14 bases lay in between. The CDR3 length is 15 residues. The CDR3 protein is CASSLLQTESYEQYF. In nucleotides, the CDR3 is TGCGCCAGCAGCCTCCTGCAGACTGAATCCTACGAGCAGTACTTC.

The chain recombines TRBV18 with TRBJ2-6; a possible D gene is TRBD2 (5 bases). The CDR3 consists of 14 residues. Between the trimmed V and J ends, which lost 10 bases and 2 bases, there was a span of 12 bases. Germline CDR1 is KGHSH and CDR2 is LQKENI. CDR3 sequence (DNA): TGTGCCACCCCACACGGGGCTGGGGCCAACGTCCTGACTTTC. Amino acids: CATPHGAGANVLTF.

V gene TRBV6-6 combines with J gene TRBJ2-7; the match to TRBD1 covers 9 bases. Germline V gives CDR1 MNHNY, CDR2 SVGAGI (reference sequence). V lost 2 bases, J lost 4 bases, and 3 bases stayed unmatched. This CDR3 comprises 14 residues. The CDR3 reads CASSYPGQGYEQYF. The CDR3 DNA sequence: TGTGCCAGCAGTTACCCGGGACAGGGATACGAGCAGTACTTC.

This chain links TRBV4-1 with TRBJ2-7, with TRBD2 matching over 8 bases. Germline trimming cut 5 bases from V and 6 bases from J; bases unmatched to any gene: 9. From germline, CDR1 is MGHRA and CDR2 YSYEKL. The CDR3 contains 14 residues. CDR3 amino acids: CASSLGLSGGEQYF. The CDR3 DNA sequence: TGCGCCAGCAGCTTGGGACTAAGCGGGGGCGAGCAGTACTTC.

The rearrangement links TRBV18 to TRBJ1-2; D is uncertain. Trimming stripped 1 base from V and 8 bases from J, with 11 bases between. Germline V CDR1 and CDR2: KGHSH, LQKENI. The CDR3 is made up of 13 amino acids. This chain's CDR3 is CASSPLGEGGYTF. CDR3 DNA sequence: TGTGCCAGCTCACCACTAGGAGAGGGAGGCTACACCTTC.

The chain combines TRBV11-3 with TRBJ2-2, with D possibly matching TRBD1 (5 bases). V dropped 5 bases and J dropped 4 bases, with 17 bases sitting between them. The CDR3 has 16 amino acids. The germline V gene has CDR1 SGHNT and CDR2 YENEEA. The CDR3 DNA reads as TGTGCCAGCAGCCATGAAGGTGGGGCCTTCACCGGGGAGCTGTTTTTT. Translation: CASSHEGGAFTGELFF.

V gene TRBV27 combines with J gene TRBJ1-2; 7 bases are a match to TRBD1. Germline V gene data show CDR1 as MNHEY and CDR2 as SMNVEV (reference sequence). The CDR3 covers 16 residues. V lost 2 bases, J lost 9 bases, and 15 bases stayed unmatched. The CDR3: CASSLGPGTATLSYTF. CDR3 DNA sequence: TGTGCCAGCAGTTTAGGCCCCGGGACAGCGACTTTAAGCTACACCTTC.

This chain joins TRBV5-1 and TRBJ2-7; a weak D match, TRBD1 (5 bases). The V gene's germline CDR1 is SGHRS and CDR2 YFSETQ. CDR3 length: 14 amino acids. V dropped 1 base and J dropped 5 bases, with 13 bases sitting between them. DNA of the CDR3: TGCGCCAGCAGCTTGACCACAGGCACTGACGAGCAGTACTTC. It is translated as CASSLTTGTDEQYF.

The CDR3 DNA follows: TGTGCCATCAGTGACCTCGGGGATGCGAATGAGCAGTTCTTC. Amino acid sequence: CAISDLGDANEQFF. This sequence joins TRBV10-3 and TRBJ2-1; a possible D gene is TRBD2 (5 bases). This CDR3 is built from 14 residues. Germline V gene sequence: CDR1 ENHRY, CDR2 SYGVKD. With 3 bases removed from V and 7 bases from J, the gap between germline ends came to 13 bases.

The CDR3 DNA reads TGCAGCGTACCTTTAGGGGGGGGCTTAGGCTATGGCTACACCTTC. Protein: CSVPLGGGLGYGYTF. This chain links TRBV29-1 with TRBJ1-2; a possible D gene is TRBD1 (6 bases). Germline V gives CDR1 SQVTM, CDR2 ANQGSEA. The CDR3 runs to 15 residues. The V end lost 6 bases, the J end lost 4 bases, and 21 bases lay between the germline ends.

The sample holds one count of this clone. The CDR3: CASAQREGYEQYF. CDR3 bases: TGTGCCAGCGCTCAGCGGGAGGGCTACGAGCAGTACTTC. J is TRBJ2-7 and V is TRBV27; 10 bases line up with TRBD2. There are 13 residues in the CDR3. J lost 3 bases, V lost 8 bases, and 4 bases had no gene match. Germline V gene data show CDR1 as MNHEY and CDR2 as SMNVEV (reference sequence).

Concerning this clone itself: Germline is not matched at one junction end, which may reflect a read error. The rearrangement links TRBV7-7 to TRBJ1-1, with a weak D call TRBD1 (6 bases). Germline CDR1 and CDR2: SSHAT and FNYEAQ (reference sequence). This CDR3 contains 15 residues. The CDR3: CASSFYIKDSTEAFF. The CDR3 DNA follows: TGTGCTAGCAGCTTTTATATTAAGGACAGCACTGAAGCTTTCTTT.

The gene calls are TRBV29-1 and TRBJ2-1; TRBD1 agrees at 8 bases. V lost 1 base and J lost 7; bases outside the gene matches: 3. Germline CDR1 and CDR2: SQVTM and ANQGSEA. The CDR3 is 13 amino acids. The DNA of the CDR3 is TGCAGCGTTGAAGGGACAGGGCTGAATGAGCAGTTCTTC. It specifies CSVEGTGLNEQFF.

This clone was recorded a few times. The chain carries TRBV6-5 and TRBJ2-2, with D uncertain. Germline V gene sequence: CDR1 MNHEY, CDR2 SVGAGI. Trimming removed 4 bases from V and 7 bases from J, with 10 bases in between. CDR3 length: 13 residues. The CDR3 nucleotides are TGTGCCAGCAGTTCGACCAGAGGCGGGGAGCTGTTTTTT. It yields the protein CASSSTRGGELFF.